These 16 T cell receptor beta chains were all obtained from the same sample, sequenced in a study of CD8+ T cells in alopecia areata. Treatment: oral pan-JAK inhibitor, 5-10 mg twice daily. In each case, RNA was isolated and then reverse transcribed into cDNA as the sequencing template. Some clones are missing from TCRdb's copy, which holds only in-frame ones; the method was immunoSEQ multiplex PCR. This table has 150,000 to 200,000 clones, 50% to 65% appearing once. The sequenced sample was CD8+ T cells sorted from blood, obtained at week 24, from a patient treated with tofacitinib. Source of these receptors: a human donor with alopecia areata.

In its sample, this clone was seen a few times. The chain couples TRBV29-1 to TRBJ1-1; D call uncertain. The V gene's germline CDR1 is SQVTM and CDR2 ANQGSEA. V was clipped by 7 bases and J by 8 bases, with 14 bases between them. CDR3 length: 11 residues. The CDR3 coding sequence is TGCAGCGCCGAGGGCCAGAAGGAAGCTTTCTTT. Protein sequence: CSAEGQKEAFF.

The chain carries TRBV7-8 and TRBJ2-5; D ambiguous. This CDR3 region has 13 residues. Germline V gene sequence: CDR1 SGHVS, CDR2 FQNEAQ. The V gene lost 5 bases and the J gene lost 1 base, with 8 bases spanning the gap. The CDR3 DNA reads as TGTGCCAGCAGCCCTCGAGCCCAAGAGACCCAGTACTTC. Amino acid sequence: CASSPRAQETQYF.

This clone was counted a few times. The chain uses TRBV29-1 and TRBJ2-2, with unresolved D. The V gene lost 4 bases and the J gene lost 1 base, with 4 bases spanning the gap. CDR3 size: 12 residues. CDR1 and CDR2 (germline): SQVTM, ANQGSEA. This chain's CDR3 is CSVVGNTGELFF. The CDR3, as DNA: TGCAGCGTTGTAGGGAACACCGGGGAGCTGTTTTTT.

The chain combines TRBV7-2 with TRBJ2-7; 7 bases match TRBD1. In germline, CDR1 is SGHTA, CDR2 FQGNSA. Unmatched junction bases numbered 9, after V lost 5 bases and J lost 2 bases. The CDR3 is 15 amino acids. The CDR3 protein is CASSPTGVGTYEQYF. As DNA, the CDR3 is TGTGCCAGCAGCCCAACAGGGGTTGGAACCTACGAGCAGTACTTC.

CDR3 protein: CASSSAGTGGRQPQHF. CDR3 DNA sequence: TGTGCCAGCAGCTCGGCCGGGACAGGGGGCCGTCAGCCCCAGCATTTT. The V and J genes are TRBV7-3 and TRBJ1-5, with TRBD1 matching 12 bases. J gave up 6 bases and V 4 bases, and 7 bases lay outside the gene matches. Germline V gene sequence: CDR1 SGHTA, CDR2 FQGTGA. There are 16 residues in the CDR3.

This clone appeared a few times. The V call is TRBV29-1, the J call TRBJ2-7; a weak D match, TRBD2 (6 bases). Germline V gene data show CDR1 as SQVTM and CDR2 as ANQGSEA. The V gene lost 5 bases and the J gene lost 2 bases, with 16 bases spanning the gap. The CDR3 runs 14 residues. CDR3 residues: CSVLPGVNAYEQYF. The CDR3 coding sequence is TGCAGCGTTCTCCCGGGAGTTAACGCCTACGAGCAGTACTTC.

V gene TRBV5-1 combines with J gene TRBJ2-7; 9 bases line up with TRBD1. The V gene's germline CDR1 is SGHRS and CDR2 YFSETQ. This CDR3 comprises 14 residues. V gave up 3 bases and J gave up 2 bases; unmatched junction bases: 3. The CDR3 coding sequence is TGCGCCAGCAGCTATACAGGGGGCCCCTACGAGCAGTACTTC. Translated: CASSYTGGPYEQYF.

The chain couples TRBV7-6 to TRBJ2-1; 8 bases are a match to TRBD2. In germline, CDR1 is SGHVS, CDR2 FNYEAQ. The CDR3 is made up of 15 amino acids. V trimming: 5 bases; J trimming: 3 bases; junction bases outside the gene matches: 6. The CDR3 here is CASSPLAAIYNEQFF. The CDR3 DNA is TGTGCCAGCAGCCCACTAGCGGCGATCTACAATGAGCAGTTCTTC.

This sequence joins TRBV30 and TRBJ1-1; D is unclear. The germline V and J ends were trimmed by 1 base and 3 bases, with 9 bases remaining between them. Looked up from germline, CDR1 is GTSNPN and CDR2 is SVGIG (reference sequence). The CDR3 covers 13 residues. Written as DNA, the CDR3 is TGTGCCTGGAGTGAGTGGGAGGACACTGAAGCTTTCTTT. Translating it yields CAWSEWEDTEAFF.

This chain links TRBV6-5 with TRBJ2-3, with D unclear. Germline V gene lookup returns CDR1 MNHEY and CDR2 SVGAGI. Trimming shortened V by 9 bases and J by 1 base, and 8 bases separated the two germline ends. This CDR3 spans 12 amino acids. CDR3 protein: CASRVGTDTQYF. CDR3 nucleotide sequence: TGTGCCAGTCGAGTAGGCACAGATACGCAGTATTTT.

J is TRBJ1-5 and V is TRBV7-9, with D unclear. Trimming took off 3 bases at V and 3 bases at J, with 6 bases between the two ends. CDR3 size: 13 residues. CDR1 is SEHNR and CDR2 is FQNEAQ in the germline V gene (reference sequence). The CDR3 spells CASSLGNNQPQHF. The CDR3 DNA is TGTGCCAGCAGCTTGGGGAACAATCAGCCCCAGCATTTT.

A word on this clone: The sample holds other DNA sequences that translate to the same CDR3. The chain has TRBV5-6 and TRBJ2-7; 9 nucleotides agree with TRBD1. The CDR3 spans 13 residues. J gave up 6 bases and V 2 bases, and 3 bases lay outside the gene matches. CDR1 and CDR2 (germline): SGHDT, YYEEEE. CDR3 coding DNA: TGTGCCAGCAGCTTAGGGACAGGGAGCGAGCAGTACTTC. Protein: CASSLGTGSEQYF.

This clone was recorded once. The J gene is TRBJ2-1, the V gene TRBV27; D uncertain. V lost 0 bases and J 4 bases, leaving 10 bases between the germline ends. Germline CDR1 is MNHEY and CDR2 is SMNVEV (reference sequence). This CDR3 contains 15 residues. CDR3 sequence reads: CASSLSFVYYNEQFF. The DNA for the CDR3 is TGTGCCAGCAGTTTATCTTTCGTATATTACAATGAGCAGTTCTTC.

The rearrangement links TRBV4-3 to TRBJ1-6; tentative D call: TRBD1 (6 bases). From germline, CDR1 is LGHNA and CDR2 YSLEER. Trimming shortened V by 2 bases and J by 8 bases, and 16 bases separated the two germline ends. This CDR3 comprises 16 residues. This chain's CDR3 is CASSQSTAGEYSPLHF. The CDR3 bases are TGCGCCAGCAGCCAATCGACCGCAGGGGAATATTCACCCCTCCACTTT.

This clone was observed a handful of times. The V call is TRBV4-3, the J call TRBJ2-1, with D unclear. Germline V lookup: CDR1 LGHNA, CDR2 YSLEER. The CDR3 spans 13 residues. Trimming took 2 bases from V and 4 from J, leaving 6 bases between them. The CDR3 DNA reads TGCGCCAGCAGCCAACTCGGATACAATGAGCAGTTCTTC. It is translated as CASSQLGYNEQFF.

The CDR3 spells CSVEVRGRYGYTF. The CDR3 coding sequence is TGCAGCGTTGAAGTCAGGGGAAGATATGGCTACACCTTC. The chain carries TRBV29-1 and TRBJ1-2, with D possibly TRBD1 on 6 matching bases. The CDR3 has 13 residues. Trimming shortened V by 1 base and J by 5 bases, and 11 bases separated the two germline ends. The V gene's germline CDR1 is SQVTM and CDR2 ANQGSEA.